The clone carrying this TCR beta chain was recorded at least ten times. This sample is part of a study of T cells after posttransplantation cyclophosphamide. V was shortened by 4 bases and J by 3 bases, with 7 bases between the two germline ends. The CDR3 sequence is 12 residues long. Germline V gene data show CDR1 as SGHNT and CDR2 as YYREEE (reference sequence). The table came from immunoSEQ multiplex PCR; TCRdb's copy has only in-frame clones and leaves some out. There are tens of thousands of clones in the sample, none observed a single time. The genes are TRBV5-4 and TRBJ1-2; no firm D call. This clonotype was obtained from a woman aged 60-75 years in good health, CMV-negative, and a related stem cell transplant donor. Material: PBMCs. The CDR3 region has the DNA TGTGCCAGCAGCGATGAGTACTATGGCTACACCTTC. Protein product: CASSDEYYGYTF.